These 17 T cell receptor beta chains were sequenced from one sample in a study of T cell changes during pregnancy in multiple sclerosis. Assay used: immunoSEQ multiplex PCR; TCRdb lists only in-frame clones, some missing. The sample contains around 110,000 clones, about 90% of which appear only once. This sample comprised peripheral blood, obtained before pregnancy. The receptors stem from a female donor with multiple sclerosis, enrolled in a pregnancy study.

This clone was counted between two and nine times. V is TRBV10-3 and J is TRBJ1-1, with D possibly TRBD1 on 5 matching bases. Trimming left V 7 bases short and J 6 bases short, with 9 bases between. The V gene's germline CDR1 is ENHRY and CDR2 SYGVKD. This CDR3 has 11 amino acids. The CDR3 loop is CAITGDPEAFF. The CDR3 DNA reads TGTGCCATCACGGGGGACCCTGAAGCTTTCTTT.

The chain recombines TRBV20-1 with TRBJ2-7; perhaps TRBD1 as D (5 bases). Germline CDR1 DFQATT, CDR2 SNEGSKA (reference sequence). V dropped 7 bases and J dropped 2 bases, with 9 bases sitting between them. The CDR3 runs 11 residues. CDR3 nucleotides: TGCAGTGGGGGCACCCCCTACGAGCAGTACTTC. It is translated as CSGGTPYEQYF.

There are a few counts of this clone. The rearrangement uses TRBV28 and TRBJ1-2, with D hard to call. Trimming removed 1 base from V and 0 bases from J, with 15 bases in between. The CDR3 loop spans 17 amino acids. Germline V lookup: CDR1 MDHEN, CDR2 SYDVKM. CDR3 DNA: TGTGCCAGCAGTTTATCCTTGCGGTCGGCAGCTAACTATGGCTACACCTTC. Translating gives CASSLSLRSAANYGYTF.

The rearrangement uses TRBV18 and TRBJ2-2; tentative D call: TRBD2 (5 bases). Trimming pared 5 bases from V and 4 bases from J, leaving 11 bases between. From germline, CDR1 is KGHSH and CDR2 LQKENI. The CDR3 contains 14 residues. In nucleotides, the CDR3 is TGTGCCAGCTCAGGAGGAAGAACCACCGGGGAGCTGTTTTTT. Residues: CASSGGRTTGELFF.

This rearrangement joins TRBV7-2 to TRBJ2-3; the match to TRBD2 covers 8 bases. The CDR3 runs to 15 residues. With V trimmed by 1 base and J by 4 bases, 4 bases remained unmatched. Germline V gives CDR1 SGHTA, CDR2 FQGNSA. Here the CDR3 reads CASSLGSTSADTQYF. The CDR3 DNA sequence: TGTGCCAGCAGCTTAGGCTCGACTAGCGCAGATACGCAGTATTTT.

The chain employs TRBV6-1 and TRBJ2-1; D is ambiguous. Trimming removed 6 bases at V and 2 bases at J, with 8 bases between. CDR1 is MNHNS and CDR2 is SASEGT in the germline V gene. This CDR3 spans 13 amino acids. The CDR3, as DNA: TGTGCCAGCAGCACAGCTACCTACAATGAGCAGTTCTTC. Protein sequence: CASSTATYNEQFF.

This chain connects TRBV18 to TRBJ2-5, with a weak D call TRBD1 (6 bases). The germline V gene encodes CDR1 KGHSH and CDR2 LQKENI. This CDR3 comprises 17 residues. V lost 5 bases to trimming and J lost 0 bases, with 19 bases between them. CDR3 sequence: CASSSLRGQPYQETQYF. CDR3 in DNA: TGTGCCAGCTCATCCTTGAGAGGACAGCCGTACCAAGAGACCCAGTACTTC. The full variable domain, rest sourced from reference TRBV18 and TRBJ2-5, is NAGVMQNPRHLVRRRGQEARLRCSPMKGHSHVYWYRQLPEEGLKFMVYLQKENIIDESGMPKERFSAEFPKEGPSILRIQQVVRGDSAAYFCASSSLRGQPYQETQYFGPGTRLLVL.

The gene calls are TRBV9 and TRBJ1-1; 10 bases fit TRBD1. V lost 0 bases to trimming and J lost 0 bases; unmatched junction nucleotides: 2. The germline gives CDR1 SGDLS, CDR2 YYNGEE. The CDR3 contains 16 residues. DNA for the CDR3: TGTGCCAGCAGCGTAGGACAGGGGGCCTTGAACACTGAAGCTTTCTTT. Protein product: CASSVGQGALNTEAFF.

This chain joins TRBV19 and TRBJ2-2, with 10 positions matching TRBD1. The V segment lost 5 bases and the J segment 11 bases; nucleotides outside the gene matches: 11. The CDR3 runs to 15 residues. CDR1 is LNHDA, CDR2 SQIVND, per germline (reference sequence). CDR3 protein: CASSHGQGVASELFF. In DNA, the CDR3 is TGTGCCAGTAGTCACGGACAGGGGGTTGCGTCTGAGCTGTTTTTT.

This sequence joins TRBV6-5 and TRBJ1-2, with TRBD1 identical over 9 bases. The V gene's germline CDR1 is MNHEY and CDR2 SVGAGI. This CDR3 comprises 14 residues. Unmatched junction bases numbered 12, after V lost 8 bases and J lost 8 bases. CDR3 residues: CASAPPGTGYGYTF. The CDR3 DNA is TGTGCCAGCGCCCCACCCGGGACAGGGTACGGCTACACCTTC.

This clone was recorded once. The genes are TRBV9 and TRBJ2-7; the match to TRBD1 covers 11 bases. The V gene's germline CDR1 is SGDLS and CDR2 YYNGEE. Trimming cost V 3 bases and J 5 bases; bases outside gene matches: 16. CDR3 length: 18 amino acids. The CDR3 DNA reads as TGTGCCAGCAGCGGGAGTCTAATTAGGACAGGGGGCGTAAACGAGCAGTACTTC. Translation gives CASSGSLIRTGGVNEQYF.

The V gene is TRBV7-2, the J gene TRBJ1-6; a weak D match, TRBD1 (6 bases). V lost 3 bases, J lost 0 bases, and 9 bases lay in between. CDR1 is SGHTA and CDR2 is FQGNSA in the germline V gene. This CDR3 is built from 16 residues. The CDR3 sequence: CASSLGRGSYNSPLHF. The CDR3 nucleotides are TGTGCCAGCAGCTTGGGCAGGGGCTCCTATAATTCACCCCTCCACTTT.

J is TRBJ2-2 and V is TRBV7-3, with TRBD2 matching 8 bases. This CDR3 spans 13 amino acids. From germline, CDR1 is SGHTA and CDR2 FQGTGA. J gave up 5 bases and V 6 bases, and 2 bases lay outside the gene matches. The CDR3 bases are TGTGCCAGCAGGCGGGAGGCGACCGGGGAGCTGTTTTTT. It translates to CASRREATGELFF.

The table lists this clone with a count of one. V gene TRBV2 combines with J gene TRBJ2-3, with D tentatively TRBD2 (5 bases). Trimming shortened V by 6 bases and J by 1 base, and 14 bases separated the two germline ends. The CDR3 length is 15 residues. Germline V lookup: CDR1 SNHLY, CDR2 FYNNEI. The CDR3 DNA reads as TGTGCCAGCAGAGACCTTGGACTTGGCACAGATACGCAGTATTTT. This sequence encodes CASRDLGLGTDTQYF.

This clone was observed once. The chain couples TRBV7-2 to TRBJ2-1; 7 positions agree with TRBD2. This CDR3 has 15 residues. The germline gives CDR1 SGHTA, CDR2 FQGNSA. The V and J ends lost 5 bases and 8 bases, in that order; junction bases with no gene match: 12. In DNA, the CDR3 is TGTGCCAGCAGCCTTATTCGGGGGGAAGCGGATGAGCAGTTCTTC. Translated: CASSLIRGEADEQFF. Using reference TRBV7-2 and TRBJ2-1 for the parts outside the CDR3, the full variable domain is GAGVSQSPSNKVTEKGKDVELRCDPISGHTALYWYRQSLGQGLEFLIYFQGNSAPDKSGLPSDRFSAERTGGSVSTLTIQRTQQEDSAVYLCASSLIRGEADEQFFGPGTRLTVL.

The V call is TRBV28, the J call TRBJ1-5, with a weak D call TRBD1 (6 bases). The V gene lost 9 bases and the J gene lost 0 bases, with 12 bases spanning the gap. CDR3 length: 14 amino acids. The germline V gene has CDR1 MDHEN and CDR2 SYDVKM. Here the CDR3 reads CASTGTLSNQPQHF. The CDR3, as DNA: TGTGCCAGTACAGGGACACTTAGCAATCAGCCCCAGCATTTT.

The chain recombines TRBV28 with TRBJ1-5; 11 positions agree with TRBD1. The germline gives CDR1 MDHEN, CDR2 SYDVKM. This CDR3 is built from 16 residues. Trimming removed 4 bases from V and 3 bases from J; junction bases left unmatched: 5. The CDR3 loop reads CASSSRDRGVNQPQHF. For the CDR3, the DNA is TGTGCCAGCAGTTCCCGGGACAGGGGGGTCAATCAGCCCCAGCATTTT.